The 22 T cell receptor beta chains in this list originate from one sample, sequenced in a study of T cells after yellow fever vaccination. TCRdb passed the 5' RACE reads through MiXCR, listing each CDR3 protein once. Of about 320,000 distinct CDR3 sequences detected, around 4.3% appear once; the ten largest clones hold just under 20%. Source: PBMCs, taken 15 days after the yellow fever booster vaccination. These receptors all stem from a man aged 18 to 30 who received the YFV17D yellow fever vaccine.

This clonotype has a count of ten or more. The rearrangement uses TRBV7-3 and TRBJ1-2; D might be TRBD1 (5 bases). This CDR3 is built from 12 residues. Germline loops: CDR1 SGHTA, CDR2 FQGTGA. The V gene lost 1 base and the J gene lost 8 bases, with 8 bases spanning the gap. CDR3 in amino acids: CASSLNGDGYTF. In DNA, the CDR3 is TGTGCCAGCAGCTTAAACGGGGACGGCTACACCTTC. The variable domain in full, with the rest retrieved from reference TRBV7-3 and TRBJ1-2, is GAGVSQTPSNKVTEKGKYVELRCDPISGHTALYWYRQSLGQGPEFLIYFQGTGAADDSGLPNDRFFAVRPEGSVSTLKIQRTERGDSAVYLCASSLNGDGYTFGSGTRLTVV.

Ten or more counts support this clonotype. This chain connects TRBV29-1 to TRBJ2-1; TRBD1 matches 8 bases. CDR1 and CDR2 from the germline V gene are SQVTM and ANQGSEA. The CDR3 runs 14 residues. V was clipped by 6 bases and J by 4 bases; unmatched bases: 8. This CDR3 is CSVTDRASYNEQFF. In DNA, the CDR3 is TGCAGCGTGACGGACAGGGCGTCTTACAATGAGCAGTTCTTC.

The chain joins TRBV5-4 to TRBJ1-1; D is ambiguous. Germline lookup yields CDR1 SGHNT and CDR2 YYREEE (reference sequence). CDR3 length: 12 residues. V was cut by 0 bases and J by 10 bases, with 10 bases left in between. CDR3 DNA sequence: TGTGCCAGCAGCTTGGGGCCAGATAGAGCTTTCTTT. It translates to CASSLGPDRAFF.

The J gene is TRBJ2-7, the V gene TRBV7-2; D is perhaps TRBD1 (6 bases). The CDR3 sequence is 14 residues long. V lost 2 bases and J lost 3, with 11 bases in between. Germline V gives CDR1 SGHTA, CDR2 FQGNSA. The chain's CDR3 is CASSLSAGVYEQYF. The CDR3, as DNA: TGTGCCAGCAGCTTATCCGCAGGGGTCTACGAGCAGTACTTC.

This clonotype appeared many times. The chain recombines TRBV3-1 with TRBJ1-2; D gene unclear. The CDR3 sequence is 13 residues long. Trimming took off 6 bases at V and 6 bases at J, with 14 bases between the two ends. Germline V gene lookup returns CDR1 LGHDT and CDR2 YNNKEL (reference sequence). The CDR3 sequence is CASRSSRAHGYTF. CDR3 nucleotide sequence: TGTGCCAGCAGGTCCTCGAGGGCCCATGGCTACACCTTC.

At least ten counts were recorded for this clonotype. V usage is TRBV20-1 and J usage is TRBJ2-5, with 7 bases identical to TRBD2. Germline values: CDR1 DFQATT, CDR2 SNEGSKA (reference sequence). The CDR3 totals 13 residues. V lost 0 bases to trimming and J lost 5 bases; unmatched junction nucleotides: 3. CDR3 loop: CSARDWGGETQYF. CDR3 bases: TGCAGTGCTAGAGATTGGGGAGGGGAGACCCAGTACTTC.

This clonotype was seen repeatedly, ten times or more. This chain uses TRBV29-1 with TRBJ2-1; a possible D gene is TRBD2 (6 bases). The CDR3 covers 12 residues. Germline CDR1 is SQVTM and CDR2 is ANQGSEA. This chain's CDR3 is CRGGESYNEQFF. The CDR3 region has the DNA TGCAGGGGGGGAGAGAGCTACAATGAGCAGTTCTTC.

This clonotype was found many times. The J gene is TRBJ2-5, the V gene TRBV4-3; no clear D. From germline, CDR1 is LGHNA and CDR2 YSLEER. The V gene lost 4 bases and the J gene lost 7 bases, with 13 bases spanning the gap. The CDR3 runs 13 residues. CDR3 sequence: CASSLTDSGTQYF. The CDR3 DNA reads as TGCGCCAGCAGCCTTACCGATTCGGGGACCCAGTACTTC.

This clonotype was picked up many times. CDR3: CSATSTVNTEAFF. The CDR3 nucleotides read TGCAGTGCTACCTCGACAGTTAACACTGAAGCTTTCTTT. The chain recombines TRBV20-1 with TRBJ1-1; TRBD1 might be the D (5 bases). Per germline, CDR1 DFQATT and CDR2 SNEGSKA (reference sequence). This CDR3 contains 13 residues. The V end lost 4 bases, the J end lost 2 bases, and 11 bases lay between the germline ends.

A few counts support this clonotype. The genes are TRBV27 and TRBJ2-3; D possibly corresponds to TRBD1 (6 bases). The CDR3 totals 13 residues. V was trimmed by 6 bases and J by 4 bases, leaving 11 bases between them. Germline CDR1 is MNHEY and CDR2 is SMNVEV (reference sequence). The CDR3 loop reads CASSRQVSDTQYF. The DNA for the CDR3 is TGTGCCAGCAGCAGACAGGTCTCAGATACGCAGTATTTT.

V and J are TRBV20-1 and TRBJ2-1; 7 nucleotides agree with TRBD2. V shed 5 bases, J shed 6 bases, and the junction held 10 bases outside the gene matches. Per germline, CDR1 DFQATT and CDR2 SNEGSKA (reference sequence). The CDR3 loop spans 14 amino acids. CDR3 DNA: TGCAGTGCTTATGATCCGGGGAGGGGCAATGAGCAGTTCTTC. Its translation is CSAYDPGRGNEQFF.

Only a few counts were recorded for this clonotype. The genes are TRBV12-3 or TRBV12-4 and TRBJ1-3; no clear D. The CDR3 runs 12 residues. V lost 5 bases, J lost 8 bases, and 10 bases lay in between. In nucleotides, the CDR3 is TGTGCCAGCAGTGACACAAGGGACACCATATATTTT. Its protein is CASSDTRDTIYF.

The chain recombines TRBV4-2 with TRBJ1-5; 8 bases are a match to TRBD1. The junction had 10 bases not matched to a gene; V was cut back by 1 base and J by 11 bases. Looked up from germline, CDR1 is LGHNA and CDR2 is YNFKEQ. CDR3 length equals 15 residues. The CDR3 nucleotides read TGTGCCAGCAGCCAAGGGACAGGGACTTTGGAGGCCCAGCATTTT. This encodes CASSQGTGTLEAQHF.

The J gene is TRBJ2-1, the V gene TRBV7-2; tentatively, D is TRBD2 (6 bases). V dropped 1 base and J dropped 10 bases, with 20 bases sitting between them. The CDR3 sequence is 16 residues long. Looked up from germline, CDR1 is SGHTA and CDR2 is FQGNSA. DNA of the CDR3: TGTGCCAGCAGCTTAGTTGGTTCGGTGGTAGCGGAGGAGCAGTTCTTC. Protein sequence: CASSLVGSVVAEEQFF.

There are many counts of this clonotype. The chain joins TRBV20-1 to TRBJ2-1; 7 bases fit TRBD1. With V trimmed by 5 bases and J by 8 bases, 6 bases remained unmatched. In germline, CDR1 is DFQATT, CDR2 SNEGSKA (reference sequence). The CDR3 totals 12 residues. As DNA, the CDR3 is TGCAGTGCTTACAACCAGGGGGATGAGCAGTTCTTC. Its translation is CSAYNQGDEQFF.

This clonotype was observed a handful of times. The CDR3 nucleotides are TGTGCCAGCGCGCGGGGGGCATCCGAGCAGTACGTC. It translates to CASARGASEQYV. The chain recombines TRBV7-9 with TRBJ2-7; 8 nucleotides match TRBD2. In germline, CDR1 is SEHNR, CDR2 FQNEAQ (reference sequence). The trim removed 8 bases at V and 6 bases at J, leaving 6 bases unmatched. The CDR3 covers 12 residues.

The V gene is TRBV20-1, the J gene TRBJ2-7; perhaps TRBD1 as D (6 bases). Trimming left V 3 bases short and J 0 bases short, with 18 bases between. The CDR3 loop spans 16 amino acids. CDR1 is DFQATT, CDR2 SNEGSKA, per germline (reference sequence). CDR3 sequence: CSASFLTGHPSYEQYF. CDR3 coding DNA: TGCAGTGCTAGTTTCCTGACAGGACACCCCTCCTACGAGCAGTACTTC.

This clonotype was seen repeatedly, ten times or more. J is TRBJ2-5 and V is TRBV5-1; the match to TRBD2 covers 9 bases. J lost 5 bases, V lost 5 bases, and 7 bases had no gene match. CDR3 length: 14 residues. Germline values: CDR1 SGHRS, CDR2 YFSETQ. The CDR3 region is CASSSQRGDETQYF. The CDR3 DNA reads as TGCGCCAGCAGTTCACAGCGGGGGGACGAGACCCAGTACTTC.

The chain combines TRBV4-1 with TRBJ2-1; 10 nucleotides line up with TRBD2. Germline trimming cut 4 bases from V and 12 bases from J; bases unmatched to any gene: 12. CDR1 and CDR2 (germline): MGHRA, YSYEKL. CDR3 length: 15 residues. The CDR3 here is CASSRGLAETVPQFF. The CDR3 DNA reads TGCGCCAGCAGCCGCGGACTAGCGGAAACTGTGCCGCAGTTCTTC.

This clonotype was seen ten or more times. This chain joins TRBV20-1 and TRBJ1-2; no clear D gene. In germline, CDR1 is DFQATT, CDR2 SNEGSKA (reference sequence). The V end lost 7 bases, the J end lost 7 bases, and 19 bases lay between the germline ends. This CDR3 comprises 13 residues. The CDR3 here is CSGEGPDSGGYTF. Written as DNA, the CDR3 is TGCAGTGGGGAAGGGCCCGACTCCGGTGGCTACACCTTC.

Regarding this clonotype: A much more abundant neighbour one base away suggests this may be a read error. The V gene is TRBV5-1, the J gene TRBJ1-5; perhaps TRBD1 as D (5 bases). The V and J ends lost 4 bases and 6 bases respectively, with 11 bases between them. Germline lookup yields CDR1 SGHRS and CDR2 YFSETQ. The CDR3 sequence is 13 residues long. The CDR3 is CASSLGTSQPQHF. As DNA, the CDR3 is TGCGCCAGCAGCCTGGGGACCTCTCAGCCCCAGCATTTT. The full variable domain, its missing parts supplied by reference TRBV5-1 and TRBJ1-5, is KAGVTQTPRYLIKTRGQQVTLSCSPISGHRSVSWYQQTPGQGLQFLFEYFSETQRNKGNFPGRFSGRQFSNSRSEMNVSTLELGDSALYLCASSLGTSQPQHFGDGTRLSIL.

This clonotype appeared many times. V is TRBV10-2 and J is TRBJ1-1; D might be TRBD1 (5 bases). The germline V gene has CDR1 WSHSY and CDR2 SAAADI. The CDR3 loop spans 13 amino acids. V was clipped by 8 bases and J by 4 bases, with 14 bases between them. The CDR3 protein is CASSWRGVTEAFF. CDR3 DNA: TGCGCCAGCTCATGGAGGGGAGTCACTGAAGCTTTCTTT.